Shown below are 24 T cell receptor beta chains from a single sample sequenced in a study of type 1 and type 2 diabetes patients. Genomic DNA was the PCR template. A primer set of 30 forward and 13 reverse primers amplified the CDR3. TCRdb independently ran MiXCR on the multiplex PCR reads; one entry per CDR3 protein. The profile shows 250,000 or so distinct CDR3 sequences, over 45% of them singletons. The sequencing sample was made of peripheral blood mononuclear cells (PBMCs). These receptors originate from a young man with type 2 diabetes.

The chain carries TRBV20-1 and TRBJ1-2; 8 bases line up with TRBD1. This CDR3 region has 14 residues. Trimming cost V 1 base and J 6 bases; bases outside gene matches: 7. Germline V gene lookup returns CDR1 DFQATT and CDR2 SNEGSKA (reference sequence). In nucleotides, the CDR3 is TGCAGTGCTAGAGGTAGGACAGGGCTGGATGGCTACACCTTC. This sequence encodes CSARGRTGLDGYTF.

The chain combines TRBV19 with TRBJ1-5, with D possibly matching TRBD1 (6 bases). The V gene lost 6 bases and the J gene lost 0 bases, with 18 bases spanning the gap. The CDR3 runs 17 residues. Germline V gene data show CDR1 as LNHDA and CDR2 as SQIVND (reference sequence). As DNA, the CDR3 is TGTGCCAGTAGCCCGGTGGTGGGGGCTACTAGCAATCAGCCCCAGCATTTT. Translating gives CASSPVVGATSNQPQHF.

This chain connects TRBV5-1 to TRBJ2-5, with 7 positions matching TRBD2. The CDR3 loop spans 16 amino acids. CDR1 and CDR2 (germline): SGHRS, YFSETQ. Unmatched junction bases numbered 16, after V lost 4 bases and J lost 7 bases. CDR3 coding DNA: TGCGCCAGCAGCCAAGTAGCCGGCGGGAGAGGAGGGACCCAGTACTTC. As protein: CASSQVAGGRGGTQYF.

This clonotype was observed a few times. The chain uses TRBV20-1 and TRBJ2-7; D is unresolved. There are 11 residues in the CDR3. V was shortened by 5 bases and J by 3 bases, with 8 bases between the two germline ends. Germline CDR1 DFQATT, CDR2 SNEGSKA (reference sequence). The CDR3 nucleotides are TGCAGTGCTCCAGACAACTACGAGCAGTACTTC. It specifies CSAPDNYEQYF.

V usage is TRBV19 and J usage is TRBJ1-5; no reliable D call. CDR3 length: 13 residues. V was clipped by 6 bases and J by 3 bases, with 9 bases between them. Germline V gene sequence: CDR1 LNHDA, CDR2 SQIVND (reference sequence). CDR3 sequence (DNA): TGTGCCAGTAGGGGCGGCTCCAATCAGCCCCAGCATTTT. Its protein is CASRGGSNQPQHF.

The gene calls are TRBV28 and TRBJ2-2; TRBD2 aligns across 7 bases. CDR1 is MDHEN and CDR2 is SYDVKM in the germline V gene. The CDR3 is 15 amino acids. V shed 4 bases, J shed 6 bases, and the junction held 8 bases outside the gene matches. Here the CDR3 DNA reads TGTGCCAGCAGTTCGGGGGGATTAGGTTCCGGGGAGCTGTTTTTT. Protein: CASSSGGLGSGELFF. Variable domain in full (rest from reference TRBV28 and TRBJ2-2): DVKVTQSSRYLVKRTGEKVFLECVQDMDHENMFWYRQDPGLGLRLIYFSYDVKMKEKGDIPEGYSVSREKKERFSLILESASTNQTSMYLCASSSGGLGSGELFFGEGSRLTVL.

The V and J genes are TRBV19 and TRBJ2-7; D may be TRBD2 (5 bases). The CDR3 extends over 13 amino acids. The germline V and J ends were trimmed by 10 bases and 4 bases, with 17 bases remaining between them. The V gene's germline CDR1 is LNHDA and CDR2 SQIVND (reference sequence). CDR3 in DNA: TGTGCCATCAGTGAGGGTGTCGGGTACGAGCAGTACTTC. Protein sequence: CAISEGVGYEQYF.

The chain employs TRBV15 and TRBJ2-7, with a tentative D call TRBD1 (5 bases). V was shortened by 6 bases and J by 2 bases, with 11 bases between the two germline ends. Germline CDR1 LNHNV, CDR2 YYDKDF (reference sequence). The CDR3 is 13 amino acids. The CDR3 bases are TGTGCCACCAGTTCAGGGATCACCTACGAGCAGTACTTC. This codes for CATSSGITYEQYF.

This clonotype occurred many times. The chain carries TRBV30 and TRBJ2-5; possibly TRBD2 for D (5 bases). V was clipped by 0 bases and J by 9 bases, with 14 bases between them. The germline CDR1 and CDR2 sequences are GTSNPN and SVGIG (reference sequence). This CDR3 comprises 13 residues. The CDR3 sequence: CAWSVQAVGAQYF. The CDR3 coding sequence is TGTGCCTGGAGTGTACAAGCGGTTGGGGCCCAGTACTTC.

This clonotype was found a few times. The chain joins TRBV7-3 to TRBJ2-2, with unresolved D. The germline V and J ends were trimmed by 4 bases and 0 bases, with 9 bases remaining between them. The CDR3 has 15 residues. Germline V gene sequence: CDR1 SGHTA, CDR2 FQGTGA. This chain's CDR3 is CASSSLNANTGELFF. The CDR3 DNA follows: TGTGCCAGCAGCTCACTCAATGCGAACACCGGGGAGCTGTTTTTT. Using reference TRBV7-3 and TRBJ2-2 for the parts outside the CDR3, the full variable domain is GAGVSQTPSNKVTEKGKYVELRCDPISGHTALYWYRQSLGQGPEFLIYFQGTGAADDSGLPNDRFFAVRPEGSVSTLKIQRTERGDSAVYLCASSSLNANTGELFFGEGSRLTVL.

This clonotype was recorded at least ten times. This rearrangement joins TRBV15 to TRBJ2-7, with 9 bases aligning to TRBD2. The V segment lost 4 bases and the J segment 4 bases; nucleotides outside the gene matches: 14. The CDR3 consists of 17 residues. CDR1 is LNHNV and CDR2 is YYDKDF in the germline V gene (reference sequence). DNA for the CDR3: TGTGCCACCAGCATCCTTCCCCAGGGCCTAGCGGGATACGAGCAGTACTTC. Translation gives CATSILPQGLAGYEQYF.

The sample holds a few counts of this clonotype. The chain combines TRBV20-1 with TRBJ2-6; D is ambiguous. V was shortened by 5 bases and J by 1 base, with 6 bases between the two germline ends. This CDR3 has 13 amino acids. In germline, CDR1 is DFQATT, CDR2 SNEGSKA (reference sequence). The CDR3 is CSAPTSGANVLTF. In DNA form, the CDR3 reads TGCAGTGCTCCCACATCTGGGGCCAACGTCCTGACTTTC.

This clonotype showed up just a few times. The chain recombines TRBV4-2 with TRBJ1-5; weak D call: TRBD1 (6 bases). CDR1 is LGHNA, CDR2 YNFKEQ, per germline. This CDR3 region has 16 residues. V lost 6 bases and J 6 bases, leaving 21 bases between the germline ends. In DNA form, the CDR3 reads TGTGCCAGCAGTGGGGGGAGCAGGGGCGAGGGTCAGCCCCAGCATTTT. Its protein product is CASSGGSRGEGQPQHF.

The rearrangement joins TRBV6-6 to TRBJ2-5; D is possibly TRBD2 (7 bases). Looked up from germline, CDR1 is MNHNY and CDR2 is SVGAGI (reference sequence). CDR3 length: 15 amino acids. The V end was cut by 5 bases, the J end by 5 bases, with 18 bases between. The DNA of the CDR3 is TGTGCCAGCAGTCACCAAACGGGGGGCGTCGAGACCCAGTACTTC. Its protein is CASSHQTGGVETQYF.

The V call is TRBV20-1, the J call TRBJ2-7; 7 bases fit TRBD1. Per germline, CDR1 DFQATT and CDR2 SNEGSKA (reference sequence). This CDR3 comprises 14 residues. V gave up 5 bases and J gave up 4 bases; unmatched junction bases: 11. The CDR3 loop is CSAENRGSRYEQYF. In DNA, the CDR3 is TGCAGTGCTGAAAACAGGGGTAGTCGATACGAGCAGTACTTC.

There are a few counts of this clonotype. This chain connects TRBV7-3 to TRBJ2-7; 8 bases are a match to TRBD1. The germline gives CDR1 SGHTA, CDR2 FQGTGA. The CDR3 contains 14 residues. The trim removed 2 bases at V and 3 bases at J, leaving 3 bases unmatched. CDR3 sequence: CASSLPGQVYEQYF. The CDR3 nucleotides read TGTGCCAGCAGCTTACCGGGACAGGTCTACGAGCAGTACTTC.

The V call is TRBV19, the J call TRBJ1-2, with D possibly TRBD1 on 6 matching bases. Germline CDR1 LNHDA, CDR2 SQIVND (reference sequence). The V end lost 3 bases, the J end lost 9 bases, and 11 bases lay between the germline ends. The length of the CDR3 is 12 residues. The CDR3 is CASSIKQGSYTF. CDR3 DNA: TGTGCCAGTAGTATCAAACAGGGCAGCTACACCTTC.

This chain uses TRBV10-3 with TRBJ2-2, with D hard to call. Trimming stripped 3 bases from V and 6 bases from J, with 11 bases between. The CDR3 totals 14 residues. Germline V gene lookup returns CDR1 ENHRY and CDR2 SYGVKD. CDR3 in amino acids: CAISEFWGSGELFF. CDR3 DNA sequence: TGTGCCATCAGTGAATTTTGGGGTTCCGGGGAGCTGTTTTTT.

V usage is TRBV2 and J usage is TRBJ1-2; perhaps TRBD1 as D (5 bases). This CDR3 contains 13 residues. The germline gives CDR1 SNHLY, CDR2 FYNNEI. Deletions cut 5 bases from V and 6 bases from J, with 13 bases between. The CDR3 loop is CASSPRGADGYTF. As DNA, the CDR3 is TGTGCCAGCAGTCCCCGAGGGGCGGATGGCTACACCTTC.

V gene TRBV12-3 or TRBV12-4 combines with J gene TRBJ2-5, with TRBD2 matching over 7 bases. This CDR3 comprises 15 residues. V shed 5 bases, J shed 4 bases, and the junction held 10 bases outside the gene matches. The CDR3, as DNA: TGTGCCAGCAGTGGTTTGCGGGAGAGGTTAGAGACCCAGTACTTC. It is translated as CASSGLRERLETQYF.

This clonotype has more than one count but fewer than ten. This rearrangement joins TRBV7-2 to TRBJ2-3, with 8 bases matching TRBD2. Trimming took 1 base from V and 4 from J; bases not matched to a gene: 13. The CDR3 covers 18 residues. CDR1 and CDR2 (germline): SGHTA, FQGNSA. The CDR3 spells CASSLGVSDGTRSDTQYF. CDR3 sequence (DNA): TGTGCCAGCAGCTTAGGGGTATCTGACGGGACTAGGTCAGATACGCAGTATTTT.

The rearrangement links TRBV12-3 or TRBV12-4 to TRBJ2-7; 8 nucleotides agree with TRBD2. Trimming removed 6 bases from V and 6 bases from J; junction bases left unmatched: 4. This CDR3 region has 12 residues. The CDR3 DNA follows: TGTGCCAGCAGGGGACTAGAGACCGAGCAGTACTTC. It encodes CASRGLETEQYF.

The chain is built from TRBV9 and TRBJ2-7; 10 positions match TRBD2. The CDR3 totals 14 residues. V lost 0 bases, J lost 5 bases, and 2 bases stayed unmatched. Looked up from germline, CDR1 is SGDLS and CDR2 is YYNGEE. The CDR3 nucleotides are TGTGCCAGCAGCGTAGGAGCGGGGGGGCACGAGCAGTACTTC. This gives the protein CASSVGAGGHEQYF.

This chain joins TRBV7-2 and TRBJ1-5; no definite D call. The germline V gene encodes CDR1 SGHTA and CDR2 FQGNSA. The CDR3 length is 18 residues. The V end lost 0 bases, the J end lost 4 bases, and 19 bases lay between the germline ends. The CDR3 sequence is CASSLAPPRDHFNQPQHF. The CDR3, as DNA: TGTGCCAGCAGCTTAGCCCCCCCGAGGGATCACTTTAATCAGCCCCAGCATTTT.